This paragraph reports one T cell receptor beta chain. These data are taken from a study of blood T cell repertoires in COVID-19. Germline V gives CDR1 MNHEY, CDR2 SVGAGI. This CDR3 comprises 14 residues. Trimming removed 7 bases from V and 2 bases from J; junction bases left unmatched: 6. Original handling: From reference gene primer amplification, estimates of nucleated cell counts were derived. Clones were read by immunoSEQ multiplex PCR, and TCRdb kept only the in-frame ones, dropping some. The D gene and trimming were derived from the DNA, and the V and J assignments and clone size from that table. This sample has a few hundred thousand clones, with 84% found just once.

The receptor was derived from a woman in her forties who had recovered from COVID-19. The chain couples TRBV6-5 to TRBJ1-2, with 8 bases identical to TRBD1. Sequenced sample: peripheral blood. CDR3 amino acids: CASMKTGENYGYTF. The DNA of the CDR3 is TGTGCCAGCATGAAGACAGGGGAAAACTATGGCTACACCTTC.